This T cell receptor beta chain was obtained from a study of T cell repertoires in aging, cancer and after chemotherapy. TCR beta rearrangements were amplified from peripheral blood genomic DNA. This clonotype is termed medium-sized (0.01 to 0.1%). TRB rearrangements spanning V, D and J were amplified using mixed TRB-A/B primers. TCRdb reprocessed the multiplex PCR reads with MiXCR, giving one entry per CDR3 protein. Of several thousand distinct CDR3 sequences listed, 20% to 25% are singletons. The TCR was taken from a human donor with a solid tumor. The sequencing input was blood.

CDR3 sequence reads: CAWIKRLGTQYF. Here the CDR3 DNA reads TGTGCCTGGATAAAAAGGCTGGGTACGCAGTATTTT. This chain links TRBV30 with TRBJ2-3; D is uncertain. The CDR3 is made up of 12 amino acids. CDR1 and CDR2 (germline): GTSNPN, SVGIG (reference sequence). V lost 4 bases to trimming and J lost 8 bases, with 13 bases between them.